Presented here are 22 T cell receptor beta chains from one specimen sequenced in a study of cytomegalovirus exposure and HLA in healthy donors. Amplification used 60 Vbeta primers and 13 Jbeta primers. TCRdb's copy holds only in-frame clones and misses some; the assay was immunoSEQ multiplex PCR. Among approximately 180,000 clones listed, roughly 79% were seen once. Sequenced input: PBMCs. The origin of the receptors is a woman aged 18 to 35 in good health and CMV-seropositive.

The CDR3 loop is CASSVARGENTGELFF. DNA of the CDR3: TGTGCCAGCAGCGTAGCGCGGGGGGAAAATACCGGGGAGCTGTTTTTT. The V and J genes are TRBV9 and TRBJ2-2; 8 bases align to TRBD2. The CDR3 consists of 16 residues. The junction had 6 bases not matched to a gene; V was cut back by 0 bases and J by 5 bases. Germline assignment: CDR1 SGDLS and CDR2 YYNGEE. The entire variable domain, with the rest obtained from reference TRBV9 and TRBJ2-2, is as follows: DSGVTQTPKHLITATGQRVTLRCSPRSGDLSVYWYQQSLDQGLQFLIQYYNGEERAKGNILERFSAQQFPDLHSELNLSSLELGDSALYFCASSVARGENTGELFFGEGSRLTVL.

This clone was counted a single time. The chain carries TRBV7-9 and TRBJ2-7; weak D call: TRBD2 (6 bases). Looked up from germline, CDR1 is SEHNR and CDR2 is FQNEAQ (reference sequence). V was shortened by 3 bases and J by 5 bases, with 14 bases between the two germline ends. The CDR3 runs to 14 residues. DNA for the CDR3: TGTGCCAGCAGCTTTGGGGGGATAGTGGACGAGCAGTACTTC. Protein product: CASSFGGIVDEQYF.

V gene TRBV30 combines with J gene TRBJ2-3; maybe TRBD2 (7 bases). The CDR3 length is 14 residues. CDR1 is GTSNPN and CDR2 is SVGIG in the germline V gene (reference sequence). Trimming removed 5 bases from V and 3 bases from J, with 15 bases in between. CDR3 nucleotides: TGTGCCTGGGGGGGGCGGGGGAGTACAGATACGCAGTATTTT. Amino acids: CAWGGRGSTDTQYF.

This clone was detected only a few times. The CDR3 sequence is CASSQERGGVDEQYF. The CDR3 region has the DNA TGCGCCAGCAGCCAAGAGAGGGGGGGGGTCGACGAGCAGTACTTC. The rearrangement links TRBV4-1 to TRBJ2-7; maybe TRBD2 (7 bases). The germline V gene has CDR1 MGHRA and CDR2 YSYEKL. The CDR3 is 15 residues long. Between the trimmed V and J ends, which lost 0 bases and 5 bases, there was a span of 14 bases.

The rearrangement joins TRBV11-3 to TRBJ2-1; 7 nucleotides line up with TRBD2. The V gene's germline CDR1 is SGHNT and CDR2 YENEEA. Trimming at V came to 2 bases and at J to 5 bases, leaving 9 bases not matched to a gene. The CDR3 length is 16 residues. The CDR3 region is CASSLTVERGDNEQFF. The DNA of the CDR3 is TGTGCCAGCAGCTTAACGGTGGAGCGGGGAGACAATGAGCAGTTCTTC.

V is TRBV29-1 and J is TRBJ2-7; TRBD1 might be the D (5 bases). The V end was cut by 5 bases, the J end by 4 bases, with 15 bases between. CDR1 is SQVTM and CDR2 is ANQGSEA in the germline V gene. The CDR3 loop spans 13 amino acids. CDR3 DNA sequence: TGCAGCGTTCAAAGGTTCTCAGGGTACGAGCAGTACTTC. Translation: CSVQRFSGYEQYF.

The chain is built from TRBV28 and TRBJ2-3; D not resolved. There are 15 residues in the CDR3. V lost 0 bases and J 0 bases, leaving 7 bases between the germline ends. Per germline, CDR1 MDHEN and CDR2 SYDVKM. The CDR3 spells CASSLWASSTDTQYF. In nucleotides, the CDR3 is TGTGCCAGCAGTTTATGGGCCAGTAGCACAGATACGCAGTATTTT.

The genes are TRBV6-5 and TRBJ1-4; D is unresolved. Trimming left V 6 bases short and J 5 bases short, with 13 bases between. Germline CDR1 reads MNHEY; CDR2 reads SVGAGI. This CDR3 has 14 residues. In nucleotides, the CDR3 is TGTGCCAGCAGAAGATATCAGGAAAATGAAAAACTGTTTTTT. Translation: CASRRYQENEKLFF.

The chain employs TRBV2 and TRBJ2-7, with 7 bases fitting TRBD1. Germline V gene sequence: CDR1 SNHLY, CDR2 FYNNEI. The CDR3 extends over 14 amino acids. With 3 bases clipped from V and 5 bases from J, the junction kept 7 bases outside the gene matches. This CDR3 is CASSETGFNHEQYF. CDR3 DNA: TGTGCCAGCAGTGAGACAGGGTTCAACCACGAGCAGTACTTC.

This clone was seen a few times. The chain has TRBV6-4 and TRBJ2-1; TRBD2 aligns across 7 bases. The CDR3 has 15 amino acids. Germline CDR1 and CDR2: MRHNA and SNTAGT. The J segment lost 0 bases and the V segment lost 3 bases, leaving 2 bases of the junction unmatched. DNA for the CDR3: TGTGCCAGCAGTGAGGGGGGGGGCTCCTACAATGAGCAGTTCTTC. It yields the protein CASSEGGGSYNEQFF.

This rearrangement joins TRBV6-5 to TRBJ2-3, with D hard to call. The V end lost 5 bases, the J end lost 0 bases, and 12 bases lay between the germline ends. CDR3 length: 15 amino acids. Germline loops: CDR1 MNHEY, CDR2 SVGAGI. CDR3 residues: CASSRDSYSTDTQYF. The DNA for the CDR3 is TGTGCCAGCAGTCGAGACTCGTATAGCACAGATACGCAGTATTTT.

This clone appeared a single time. V usage is TRBV5-1 and J usage is TRBJ2-5; unclear D gene. Per the germline V gene, CDR1 is SGHRS and CDR2 is YFSETQ. Trimming left V 6 bases short and J 7 bases short, with 13 bases between. This CDR3 has 12 amino acids. CDR3 sequence reads: CASKQTLGTQYF. CDR3 DNA sequence: TGCGCCAGCAAACAGACACTCGGGACCCAGTACTTC.

Remarks on this clone: Its ends do not fully match the called genes, so a read error is possible. The V gene is TRBV27, the J gene TRBJ2-1; D may be TRBD2 (6 bases). This CDR3 region has 17 residues. Germline CDR1 reads MNHEY; CDR2 reads SMNVEV (reference sequence). In DNA, the CDR3 is TGTGCCAGCAGTCTATTGGGCGGGGTAAGCTCCTACAATGAGCAATTCTTC. Translating it yields CASSLLGGVSSYNEQFF.

The gene calls are TRBV6-6 and TRBJ2-3, with D possibly TRBD2 on 5 matching bases. The V gene's germline CDR1 is MNHNY and CDR2 SVGAGI (reference sequence). Trimming took off 2 bases at V and 6 bases at J, with 6 bases between the two ends. The CDR3 is 12 amino acids. The CDR3 coding sequence is TGTGCCAGCAGTTACCGAGGGGATACGCAGTATTTT. As protein: CASSYRGDTQYF.

V gene TRBV28 combines with J gene TRBJ2-7; D is undetermined. From germline, CDR1 is MDHEN and CDR2 SYDVKM. The CDR3 loop spans 13 amino acids. The V gene lost 4 bases and the J gene lost 8 bases, with 15 bases spanning the gap. The CDR3 region has the DNA TGTGCCAGCAGTTCAGAAGCGACTTCTAAGCAGTACTTC. It is translated as CASSSEATSKQYF.

The gene calls are TRBV27 and TRBJ1-5; 8 bases map to TRBD1. The germline CDR1 and CDR2 sequences are MNHEY and SMNVEV (reference sequence). The CDR3 totals 18 residues. The junction had 9 bases not matched to a gene; V was cut back by 0 bases and J by 2 bases. This CDR3 reads CASSLSAGGLLGNQPQHF. CDR3 DNA: TGTGCCAGCAGTTTATCGGCAGGGGGCTTGTTGGGCAATCAGCCCCAGCATTTT.

The chain uses TRBV9 and TRBJ2-2; TRBD2 aligns across 8 bases. Trimming removed 2 bases from V and 9 bases from J; junction bases left unmatched: 6. This CDR3 spans 14 amino acids. Germline V lookup: CDR1 SGDLS, CDR2 YYNGEE. CDR3 amino acids: CASSVSGGAWELFF. In DNA form, the CDR3 reads TGTGCCAGCAGCGTTTCCGGGGGGGCCTGGGAGCTGTTTTTT.

The chain has TRBV5-6 and TRBJ1-2; unclear D gene. Germline assignment: CDR1 SGHDT and CDR2 YYEEEE. Trimming took 4 bases from V and 7 from J, leaving 14 bases between them. The CDR3 covers 13 residues. This chain's CDR3 is CASSPITSPGYTF. The CDR3 DNA reads as TGTGCCAGCAGCCCAATTACTTCGCCTGGCTACACCTTC.

V gene TRBV5-5 combines with J gene TRBJ2-4; 10 nucleotides align to TRBD1. Trimming cost V 0 bases and J 2 bases; bases outside gene matches: 5. This CDR3 spans 17 amino acids. Per germline, CDR1 SGHKS and CDR2 YYEKEE (reference sequence). The CDR3 spells CASSLEATGGPKNIQYF. CDR3 DNA sequence: TGTGCCAGCAGCTTGGAGGCGACAGGGGGCCCCAAAAACATTCAGTACTTC.

The gene calls are TRBV7-6 and TRBJ2-5; 8 bases line up with TRBD1. CDR1 and CDR2 (germline): SGHVS, FNYEAQ. This CDR3 comprises 16 residues. V shed 2 bases, J shed 5 bases, and the junction held 10 bases outside the gene matches. The CDR3 protein is CASSLPFGQGRETQYF. The CDR3 coding sequence is TGTGCCAGCAGCTTACCTTTCGGACAGGGAAGGGAGACCCAGTACTTC. The full variable domain, completed using reference TRBV7-6 and TRBJ2-5, is GAGVSQSPRYKVTKRGQDVALRCDPISGHVSLYWYRQALGQGPEFLTYFNYEAQQDKSGLPNDRFSAERPEGSISTLTIQRTEQRDSAMYRCASSLPFGQGRETQYFGPGTRLLVL.

The V and J genes are TRBV6-1 and TRBJ2-7, with 11 bases identical to TRBD2. Germline V gives CDR1 MNHNS, CDR2 SASEGT. This CDR3 is built from 10 residues. Unmatched junction bases numbered 3, after V lost 8 bases and J lost 12 bases. The DNA for the CDR3 is TGTGCCAGCTTAGCGGGGGGGCTGTACTTC. This gives the protein CASLAGGLYF.

The V gene is TRBV21-1, the J gene TRBJ1-6; TRBD1, the D gene given by the table, was not confirmed from the DNA. TRBV21-1 is designated a pseudogene. This CDR3 is 14 amino acids long. CDR3 protein: CASSKVVADSPLHF. The DNA for the CDR3 is TGTGCCAGCAGCAAAGTGGTTGCAGATTCACCCCTCCACTTT.